A single sample gave rise to the 11 T cell receptor beta chains below, sequenced in a study of neurological immune-mediated disorders. TCRdb redid the calling of the 5' RACE reads with MiXCR, one entry per CDR3 protein. The sample includes some 83,000 distinct CDR3 sequences, 2% to 3% of them seen just once. The sequencing input was PBMCs. These receptors all stem from a woman aged 30 to 39 with multiple sclerosis.

Ten or more counts support this clonotype. The chain uses TRBV7-2 and TRBJ2-1; the D gene is possibly TRBD1 (6 bases). V was clipped by 2 bases and J by 9 bases, with 17 bases between them. The CDR3 totals 15 residues. Germline-derived CDR1 and CDR2 are SGHTA and FQGNSA. In DNA form, the CDR3 reads TGTGCCAGCAGCTTAATGGGGACACGAGAACCTGAGCAGTTCTTC. It encodes CASSLMGTREPEQFF.

This clonotype was observed at least ten times. The V gene is TRBV10-3, the J gene TRBJ2-7; 7 bases line up with TRBD1. Trimming cost V 2 bases and J 3 bases; bases outside gene matches: 7. Germline CDR1 reads ENHRY; CDR2 reads SYGVKD. The CDR3 runs to 15 residues. The CDR3: CAISERDSSYYEQYF. For the CDR3, the DNA is TGTGCCATCAGTGAGCGGGACAGCTCCTACTACGAGCAGTACTTC.

This clonotype was found many times. The V gene is TRBV7-2, the J gene TRBJ2-1; TRBD2 might be the D (6 bases). The length of the CDR3 is 13 residues. Germline CDR1 reads SGHTA; CDR2 reads FQGNSA. Between the trimmed V and J ends, which lost 3 bases and 8 bases, there was a span of 11 bases. CDR3 sequence reads: CASSLVGLDEQFF. Here the CDR3 DNA reads TGTGCCAGCAGCTTGGTGGGACTGGATGAGCAGTTCTTC.

This clonotype was picked up many times. The V and J genes are TRBV5-1 and TRBJ1-1, with no clear D. V lost 5 bases and J lost 3, with 11 bases in between. CDR1 SGHRS and CDR2 YFSETQ come from the germline V gene. This CDR3 is 13 amino acids long. The DNA of the CDR3 is TGCGCCAGCAGGTCAGATCTGGACACTGAAGCTTTCTTT. Translation: CASRSDLDTEAFF.

This clonotype has a count of ten or more. The V gene is TRBV20-1, the J gene TRBJ1-1; D call uncertain. The CDR3 consists of 11 residues. CDR1 and CDR2 from the germline V gene are DFQATT and SNEGSKA (reference sequence). The V end was cut by 5 bases, the J end by 0 bases, with 4 bases between. CDR3 sequence reads: CSAFMNTEAFF. The DNA of the CDR3 is TGCAGTGCTTTCATGAACACTGAAGCTTTCTTT.

In this sample, this clonotype turned up many times. V usage is TRBV24-1 and J usage is TRBJ2-7; possibly TRBD1 for D (7 bases). Trimming cost V 9 bases and J 2 bases, with 13 bases left between them. The CDR3 length is 13 residues. Per germline, CDR1 KGHDR and CDR2 SFDVKD. The chain's CDR3 is CATGGGGTYEQYF. The DNA for the CDR3 is TGTGCCACCGGCGGAGGGGGCACCTACGAGCAGTACTTC.

This clonotype was observed a handful of times. The chain links TRBV4-1 to TRBJ2-2, with 13 bases fitting TRBD2. Per the germline V gene, CDR1 is MGHRA and CDR2 is YSYEKL. The CDR3 has 16 residues. V trimming: 2 bases; J trimming: 5 bases; junction bases outside the gene matches: 2. Here the CDR3 DNA reads TGCGCCAGCAGCCAAACTAGCGGGAGGGCAACCGGGGAGCTGTTTTTT. Translated, it gives CASSQTSGRATGELFF.

This clonotype was seen ten or more times. The rearrangement joins TRBV5-1 to TRBJ1-4; no reliable D call. The CDR3 is made up of 14 amino acids. V was trimmed by 4 bases and J by 6 bases, leaving 13 bases between them. Germline values: CDR1 SGHRS, CDR2 YFSETQ. The CDR3 region is CASSLEGWDEKLFF. CDR3 DNA: TGCGCCAGCAGCCTGGAGGGTTGGGATGAAAAACTGTTTTTT.

This rearrangement joins TRBV28 to TRBJ1-2, with D possibly matching TRBD1 (6 bases). The CDR3 covers 13 residues. From germline, CDR1 is MDHEN and CDR2 SYDVKM. V dropped 8 bases and J dropped 6 bases, with 16 bases sitting between them. CDR3 DNA: TGTGCCAGCCAGACCCCCGGGGGCGATGGCTACACCTTC. Translated, it gives CASQTPGGDGYTF.

This clonotype was seen repeatedly, ten times or more. The chain has TRBV3-1 and TRBJ2-1; 16 bases agree with TRBD2. Per the germline V gene, CDR1 is LGHDT and CDR2 is YNNKEL (reference sequence). The V and J ends lost 4 bases and 5 bases, in that order; junction bases with no gene match: 8. This CDR3 spans 18 amino acids. The CDR3 region is CASSLWGLAGGPDNEQFF. As DNA, the CDR3 is TGTGCCAGCAGCCTTTGGGGACTAGCGGGAGGGCCTGACAATGAGCAGTTCTTC.

This clonotype was seen at least ten times. The chain has TRBV28 and TRBJ2-7; 11 nucleotides agree with TRBD1. The CDR3 covers 15 residues. V dropped 5 bases and J dropped 2; count of bases not matched to a gene: 5. Germline loops: CDR1 MDHEN, CDR2 SYDVKM. CDR3: CASSPGTGGPYEQYF. The CDR3 DNA follows: TGTGCCAGCAGTCCGGGGACAGGGGGTCCCTACGAGCAGTACTTC.